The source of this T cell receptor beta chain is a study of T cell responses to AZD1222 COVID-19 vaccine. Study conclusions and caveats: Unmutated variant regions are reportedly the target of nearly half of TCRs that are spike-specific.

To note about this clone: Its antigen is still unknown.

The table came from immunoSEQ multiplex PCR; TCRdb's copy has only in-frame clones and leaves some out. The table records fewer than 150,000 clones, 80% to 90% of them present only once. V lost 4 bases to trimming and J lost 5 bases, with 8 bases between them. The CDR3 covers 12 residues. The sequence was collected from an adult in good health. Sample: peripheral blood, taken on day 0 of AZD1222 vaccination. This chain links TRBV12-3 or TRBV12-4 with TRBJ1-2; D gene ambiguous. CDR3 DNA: TGTGCCAGCAGTTCCGGGAGTTATGGCTACACCTTC. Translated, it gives CASSSGSYGYTF.